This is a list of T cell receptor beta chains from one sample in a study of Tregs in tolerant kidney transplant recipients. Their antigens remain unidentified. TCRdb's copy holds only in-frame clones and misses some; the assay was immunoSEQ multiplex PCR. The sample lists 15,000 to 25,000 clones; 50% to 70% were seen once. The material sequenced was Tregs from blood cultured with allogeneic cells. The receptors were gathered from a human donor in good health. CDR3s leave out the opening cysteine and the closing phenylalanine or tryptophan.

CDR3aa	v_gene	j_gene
ASSPLQQHNEKLF	TRBV18	TRBJ1-4
ASSWTSGVYNEQF	TRBV5-1	TRBJ2-1
SVELGPYGYT	TRBV29-1	TRBJ1-2
ASSFQGGGYT	TRBV27	TRBJ1-2
ASTSLPGQPYGYT	TRBV19	TRBJ1-2
ASSISQGSNTQY	TRBV19	TRBJ2-3
ATHPTGTSYGYT	TRBV6-6	TRBJ1-2
ASSFNRGLWADTQY	TRBV7-9	TRBJ2-3
ASSLLLNTQY	TRBV7-9	TRBJ2-3
ASSFGQINTGELF	TRBV5-5	TRBJ2-2
ASSSGQVKFSYEQY	TRBV5-1	TRBJ2-7
ASSPLPYRAGNTIY	TRBV27	TRBJ1-3
ASRGPTNQPQH	TRBV6-5	TRBJ1-5
ASSAQGAAKNIQY	TRBV25-1	TRBJ2-4
ASSLGEKLF	TRBV11-3	TRBJ1-4
ATRTGGAYEQY	TRBV6-5	TRBJ2-7
ASSLGDTGARYGYT	TRBV5-1	TRBJ1-2
ASSALQGKYGYT	TRBV6-5	TRBJ1-2
ASSLPYNEQF	TRBV11-1	TRBJ2-1
ASSQASSASSYNEQF	TRBV4-2	TRBJ2-1
ASSEHGQPYEQY	TRBV25-1	TRBJ2-7
ASSLRDTYQPQH	TRBV5-6	TRBJ1-5
ASSIRTGDLGYT	TRBV18	TRBJ1-2
ASSLVGTRGRETQY	TRBV7-2	TRBJ2-5
ASSPTGQETQY	TRBV4-1	TRBJ2-5
ASSGSLTLGPGYT	TRBV9	TRBJ1-2
ASSLVGPGHRTDTQY	TRBV7-6	TRBJ2-3
SVGSGTTYTGELF	TRBV29-1	TRBJ2-2
ASSLARASGSLTDTQY	TRBV5-1	TRBJ2-3
ASSPSDRNTQY	TRBV18	TRBJ2-3
ASSLGGAGPDTQY	TRBV11-3	TRBJ2-3
SAGQGAREQY	TRBV29-1	TRBJ2-7
ASSSGASTDTQY	TRBV18	TRBJ2-3
ASHPWGSNEQF	TRBV19	TRBJ2-1
ASSRQTFYNEQF	TRBV6-5	TRBJ2-1
ASSQGLATGGTEAF	TRBV4-2	TRBJ1-1
SVNQGIRNTEAF	TRBV29-1	TRBJ1-1
ASSPGTGYSNQPQH	TRBV18	TRBJ1-5
ASSTHSRQIYGYT	TRBV19	TRBJ1-2
ASSFVQGTEAF	TRBV7-6	TRBJ1-1
ASSLGTGGGYNEQF	TRBV7-9	TRBJ2-1
ASSPPGLFYGYT	TRBV18	TRBJ1-2
ASGLEGGSPLH	TRBV12-5	TRBJ1-6
ASRNSGTGAYEQY	TRBV6-5	TRBJ2-7
AWTTPGLTY	TRBV30	TRBJ2-7
ASSPSGRLNTGELF	TRBV18	TRBJ2-2
ASSLPQGLGAF	TRBV5-8	TRBJ1-1
ASSLAGAQVYGYT	TRBV4-2	TRBJ1-2
AWSAQRNNEQF	TRBV30	TRBJ2-1
ASSFGRGAFRETQY	TRBV7-8	TRBJ2-5
ASSLWTSGTREQF	TRBV27	TRBJ2-1
ARSLGQGAEQY	TRBV2	TRBJ2-7
ATRAQEWGRGYT	TRBV10-2	TRBJ1-2
SVEISLETQY	TRBV29-1	TRBJ2-5